Listed below are T cell receptor beta chains from one sample, sequenced in a study of blood T cell repertoires in COVID-19. The table came from immunoSEQ multiplex PCR; TCRdb's copy has only in-frame clones and leaves some out. The table lists about 300,000 clones, 89% of them singletons. The sequencing sample was made of PBMCs or T cells enriched from blood (not recorded which). The receptors come from a middle-aged woman who had recovered from COVID-19. CDR3s include the opening cysteine and the closing phenylalanine or tryptophan. D genes are given only for firm matches. The size entry is marked missing in some rows and otherwise reads once, few, many or a size class.

TGTGCCAGCAGCTTTGGACAGGGGTCAGAGACCCAGTACTTC	CASSFGQGSETQYF	TRBD1	few	TRBV7-6	TRBJ2-5
TGTGCCAGCAGCCAAGGTGCAGGGGGGAACAATCAGCCCCAGCATTTT	CASSQGAGGNNQPQHF	TRBD1	.	TRBV3-1/TRBV3-2	TRBJ1-5
TGTGCCAGCAGCTTATTGGAGGCGGGCGGTCAGCCCCAGCATTTT	CASSLLEAGGQPQHF	.	.	TRBV7-2	TRBJ1-5
TGTGCCAGCAGCCGTCGACTAGCGGGGGACTCCTACAATGAGCAGTTCTTC	CASSRRLAGDSYNEQFF	TRBD2	.	TRBV2	TRBJ2-1
TGTGCCAGCAGCTTGGTAGCACAGGGGGCGAGGGTGACCCAGTACTTC	CASSLVAQGARVTQYF	TRBD1	once	TRBV5-4	TRBJ2-5
TGTGCCAGCAGTTTAGGACTAGCGGGGGATACGCAGTATTTT	CASSLGLAGDTQYF	TRBD2	.	TRBV27	TRBJ2-3
TGTGCCAGCAGACCCGACAGGGGGCGAATGGGCTACACCTTC	CASRPDRGRMGYTF	TRBD1	.	TRBV27	TRBJ1-2
TGTGCCAGCAGCCCGGACTATAACACCGGGGAGCTGTTTTTT	CASSPDYNTGELFF	.	.	TRBV9	TRBJ2-2
TGTGCCAGCAGGGGTTTCAAGAACACTGAAGCTTTCTTT	CASRGFKNTEAFF	.	.	TRBV18	TRBJ1-1
TGTGCCAGCAGTCTGTACCGAGGACAGGGGTACGAGCAGTACTTC	CASSLYRGQGYEQYF	TRBD1	once	TRBV27	TRBJ2-7